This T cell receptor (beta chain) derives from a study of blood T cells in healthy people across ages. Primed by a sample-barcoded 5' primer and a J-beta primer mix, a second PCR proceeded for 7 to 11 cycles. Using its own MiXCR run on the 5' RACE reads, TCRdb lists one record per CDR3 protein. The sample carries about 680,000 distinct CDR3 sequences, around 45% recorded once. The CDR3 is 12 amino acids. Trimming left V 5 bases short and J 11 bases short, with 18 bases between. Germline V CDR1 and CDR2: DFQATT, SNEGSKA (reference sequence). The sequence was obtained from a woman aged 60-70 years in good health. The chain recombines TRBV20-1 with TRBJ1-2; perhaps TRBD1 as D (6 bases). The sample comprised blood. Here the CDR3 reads CSAGEGGKWYTF. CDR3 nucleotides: TGCAGTGCTGGTGAGGGGGGGAAGTGGTACACCTTC.